The clone carrying this T cell receptor (beta chain) was picked up one time. Data came from immunoSEQ multiplex PCR; TCRdb stores just in-frame clones and leaves some out. The sample holds tens of thousands of clones, over 75% seen once. The data were taken from a study of blood T cell repertoires in COVID-19. This CDR3 has 15 amino acids. V was shortened by 5 bases and J by 9 bases, with 17 bases between the two germline ends. Germline CDR1 is SGHNT and CDR2 is YENEEA. The genes are TRBV11-3 and TRBJ1-6, with D maybe TRBD1 (6 bases). The sample consisted of peripheral blood. The source is a man aged 45 to 65 with active COVID-19. The CDR3 region has the DNA TGTGCCAGCAGCATAGGAACAGGGAGGGTTTCACCCCTCCACTTT. Protein: CASSIGTGRVSPLHF.